This T cell receptor beta chain came from a study of blood T cell repertoires in COVID-19. Produced via immunoSEQ multiplex PCR; TCRdb's table is partial and in-frame only. The profile covers a few hundred thousand clones, with 75% to 90% appearing a single time and just over 7% taken by the ten largest. The CDR3 has 13 residues. The germline CDR1 and CDR2 sequences are SGDLS and YYNGEE. Deletions cut 0 bases from V and 3 bases from J, with 6 bases between. This clone was counted only a few times. This chain links TRBV9 with TRBJ1-1, with D unresolved. Input material: peripheral blood. The clonotype was recovered from a woman aged 55 to 70 with COVID-19, enrolled during active disease. The CDR3 loop reads CASSVGQDTEAFF. The CDR3 DNA reads as TGTGCCAGCAGCGTAGGGCAGGACACTGAAGCTTTCTTT. Full variable domain (remainder filled in from reference TRBV9 and TRBJ1-1): DSGVTQTPKHLITATGQRVTLRCSPRSGDLSVYWYQQSLDQGLQFLIQYYNGEERAKGNILERFSAQQFPDLHSELNLSSLELGDSALYFCASSVGQDTEAFFGQGTRLTVV.